This T cell receptor beta chain was documented in a study of T cell responses to AZD1222 COVID-19 vaccine. Sequencing used immunoSEQ multiplex PCR; TCRdb keeps in-frame clones, though not all of them. The table shows around 150,000 clones, with 88% occurring only once. On this clone: Its matching antigen is unknown.

Between the trimmed V and J ends, which lost 4 bases and 5 bases, there was a span of 14 bases. In germline, CDR1 is KGHSH, CDR2 LQKENI. This CDR3 is built from 15 residues. Overall study results and limits: At baseline, seropositivity was found in only a handful of AZD1222 recipients. Sampling captured repertoires only after the peak T cell response. Reports say nearly half of spike-specific TCRs go after unmutated variant regions.

This clonotype originated in an adult in good health. The sample was peripheral blood, taken on day 0 of AZD1222 vaccination. The chain carries TRBV18 and TRBJ2-2; D remains ambiguous. DNA of the CDR3: TGTGCCAGCTCACTTTCTCCTAACCCGACCGGGGAGCTGTTTTTT. Amino acid sequence: CASSLSPNPTGELFF.